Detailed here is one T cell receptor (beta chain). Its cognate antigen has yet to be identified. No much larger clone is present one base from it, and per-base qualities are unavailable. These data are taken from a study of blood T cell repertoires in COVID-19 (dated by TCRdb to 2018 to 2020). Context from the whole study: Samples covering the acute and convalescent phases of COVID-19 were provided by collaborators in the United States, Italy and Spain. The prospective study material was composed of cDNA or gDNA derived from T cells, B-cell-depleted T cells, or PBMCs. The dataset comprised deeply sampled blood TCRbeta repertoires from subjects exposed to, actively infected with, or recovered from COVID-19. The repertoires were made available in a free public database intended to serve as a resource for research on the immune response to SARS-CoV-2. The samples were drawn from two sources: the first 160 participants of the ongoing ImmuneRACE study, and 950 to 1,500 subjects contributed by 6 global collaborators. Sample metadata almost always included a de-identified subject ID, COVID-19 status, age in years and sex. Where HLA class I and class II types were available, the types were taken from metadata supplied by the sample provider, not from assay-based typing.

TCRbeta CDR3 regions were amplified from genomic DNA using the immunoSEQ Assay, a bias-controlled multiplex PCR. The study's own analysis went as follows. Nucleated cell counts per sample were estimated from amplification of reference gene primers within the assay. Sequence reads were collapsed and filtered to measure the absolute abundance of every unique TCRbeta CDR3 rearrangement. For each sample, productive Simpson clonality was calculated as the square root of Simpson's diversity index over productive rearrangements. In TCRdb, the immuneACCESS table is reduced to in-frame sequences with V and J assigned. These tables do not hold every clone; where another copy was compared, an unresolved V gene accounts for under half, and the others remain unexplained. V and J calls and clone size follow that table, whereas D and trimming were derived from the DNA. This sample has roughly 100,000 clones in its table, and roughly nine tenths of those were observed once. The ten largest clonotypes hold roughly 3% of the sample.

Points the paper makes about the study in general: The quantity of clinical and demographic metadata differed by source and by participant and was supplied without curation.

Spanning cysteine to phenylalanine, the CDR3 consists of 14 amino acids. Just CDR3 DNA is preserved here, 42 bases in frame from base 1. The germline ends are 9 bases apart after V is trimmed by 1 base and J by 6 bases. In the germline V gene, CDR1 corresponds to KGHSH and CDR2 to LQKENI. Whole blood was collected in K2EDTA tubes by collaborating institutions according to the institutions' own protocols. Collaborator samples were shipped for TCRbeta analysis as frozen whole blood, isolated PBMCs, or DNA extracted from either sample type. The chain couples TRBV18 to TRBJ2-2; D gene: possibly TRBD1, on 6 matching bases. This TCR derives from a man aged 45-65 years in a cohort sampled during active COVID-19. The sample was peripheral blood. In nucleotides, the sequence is TGTGCCAGCTCACCACTTGCAGGGGCCGGGGAGCTGTTTTTT. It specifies CASSPLAGAGELFF.